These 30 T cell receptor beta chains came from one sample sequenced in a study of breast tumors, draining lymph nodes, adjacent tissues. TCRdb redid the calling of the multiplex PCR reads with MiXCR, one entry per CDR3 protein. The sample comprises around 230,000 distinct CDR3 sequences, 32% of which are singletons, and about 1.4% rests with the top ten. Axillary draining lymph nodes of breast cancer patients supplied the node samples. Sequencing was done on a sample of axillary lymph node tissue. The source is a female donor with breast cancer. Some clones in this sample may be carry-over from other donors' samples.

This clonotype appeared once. CDR3 sequence reads: CSVSFNRVYGYTF. The CDR3 region has the DNA TGCAGCGTTTCTTTTAACAGGGTCTATGGCTACACCTTC. The J gene is TRBJ1-2, the V gene TRBV29-1, with a tentative D call TRBD1 (6 bases). The CDR3 spans 13 residues. Germline values: CDR1 SQVTM, CDR2 ANQGSEA. V dropped 5 bases and J dropped 4 bases, with 14 bases sitting between them.

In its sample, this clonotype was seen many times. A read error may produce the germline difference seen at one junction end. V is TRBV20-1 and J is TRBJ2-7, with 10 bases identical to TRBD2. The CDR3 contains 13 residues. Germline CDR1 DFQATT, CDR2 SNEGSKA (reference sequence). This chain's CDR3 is CSAPSGSSYEQYF. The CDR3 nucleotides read TGCAGTGCCCCTAGCGGGAGCTCCTACGAACAGTACTTC.

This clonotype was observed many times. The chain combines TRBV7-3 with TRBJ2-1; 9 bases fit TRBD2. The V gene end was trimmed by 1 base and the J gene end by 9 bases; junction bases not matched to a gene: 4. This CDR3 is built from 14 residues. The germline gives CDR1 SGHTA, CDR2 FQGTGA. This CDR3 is CASSLSGRAGEQFF. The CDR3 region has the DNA TGTGCCAGCAGCTTAAGCGGGAGGGCGGGTGAGCAGTTCTTC.

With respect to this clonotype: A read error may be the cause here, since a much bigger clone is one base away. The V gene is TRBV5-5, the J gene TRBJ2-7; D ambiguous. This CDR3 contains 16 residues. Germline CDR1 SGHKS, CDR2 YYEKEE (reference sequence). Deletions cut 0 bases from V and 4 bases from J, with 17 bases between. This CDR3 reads CASSLGPALASYEQYF. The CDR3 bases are TGTGCCAGCAGCTTGGGACCGGCACTCGCGTCTTACGAGCAGTACTTC. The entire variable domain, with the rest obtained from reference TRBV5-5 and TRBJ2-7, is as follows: DAGVTQSPTHLIKTRGQQVTLRCSPISGHKSVSWYQQVLGQGPQFIFQYYEKEERGRGNFPDRFSARQFPNYSSELNVNALLLGDSALYLCASSLGPALASYEQYFGPGTRLTVT.

The CDR3 protein is CASSPWASGYTQYF. The CDR3 nucleotides are TGTGCCAGCAGTCCGTGGGCCTCCGGGTATACGCAGTATTTT. This sequence joins TRBV27 and TRBJ2-3, with D unresolved. Per the germline V gene, CDR1 is MNHEY and CDR2 is SMNVEV (reference sequence). The V gene lost 5 bases and the J gene lost 7 bases, with 16 bases spanning the gap. This CDR3 has 14 residues.

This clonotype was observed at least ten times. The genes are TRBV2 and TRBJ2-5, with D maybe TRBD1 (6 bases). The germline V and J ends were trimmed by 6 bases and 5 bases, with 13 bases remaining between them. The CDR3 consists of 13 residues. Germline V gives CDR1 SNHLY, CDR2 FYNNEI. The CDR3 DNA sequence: TGTGCCAGCAGCTTCCTAGGGGGTGAGACCCAGTACTTC. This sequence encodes CASSFLGGETQYF.

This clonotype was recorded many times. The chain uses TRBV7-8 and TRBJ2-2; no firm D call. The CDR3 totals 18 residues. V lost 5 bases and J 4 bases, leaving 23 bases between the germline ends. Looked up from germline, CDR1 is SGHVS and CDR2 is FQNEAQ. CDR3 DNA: TGTGCCAGCAGCCCCACCCGGATCACTAATTTGATCACCGGGGAGCTGTTTTTT. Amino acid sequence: CASSPTRITNLITGELFF. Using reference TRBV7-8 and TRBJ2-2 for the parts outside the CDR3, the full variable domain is GAGVSQSPRYKVAKRGQDVALRCDPISGHVSLFWYQQALGQGPEFLTYFQNEAQLDKSGLPSDRFFAERPEGSVSTLKIQRTQQEDSAVYLCASSPTRITNLITGELFFGEGSRLTVL.

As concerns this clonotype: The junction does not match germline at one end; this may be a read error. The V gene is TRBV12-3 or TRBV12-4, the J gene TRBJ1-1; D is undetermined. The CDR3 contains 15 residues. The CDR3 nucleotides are TGTGCCGGCAGTTACCGCACCCAGGAGGACACTGAAGCTTTCTTT. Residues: CAGSYRTQEDTEAFF.

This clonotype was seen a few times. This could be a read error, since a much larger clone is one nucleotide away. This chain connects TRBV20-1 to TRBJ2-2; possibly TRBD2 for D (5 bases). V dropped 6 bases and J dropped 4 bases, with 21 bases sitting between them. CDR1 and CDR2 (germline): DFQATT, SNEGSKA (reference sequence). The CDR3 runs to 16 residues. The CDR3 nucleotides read TGCAGTGCATCGGACTGGAAAAGGGCGACCACCGGGGAGCTGTTTTTT. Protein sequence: CSASDWKRATTGELFF.

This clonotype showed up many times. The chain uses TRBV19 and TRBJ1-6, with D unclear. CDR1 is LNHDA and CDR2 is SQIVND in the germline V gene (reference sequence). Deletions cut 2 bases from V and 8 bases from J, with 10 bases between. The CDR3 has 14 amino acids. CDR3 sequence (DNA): TGTGCCAGTAGTATAACGGGTATAGATTCACCCCTCCACTTT. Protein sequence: CASSITGIDSPLHF. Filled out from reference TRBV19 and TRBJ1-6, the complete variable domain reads DGGITQSPKYLFRKEGQNVTLSCEQNLNHDAMYWYRQDPGQGLRLIYYSQIVNDFQKGDIAEGYSVSREKKESFPLTVTSAQKNPTAFYLCASSITGIDSPLHFGNGTRLTVT.

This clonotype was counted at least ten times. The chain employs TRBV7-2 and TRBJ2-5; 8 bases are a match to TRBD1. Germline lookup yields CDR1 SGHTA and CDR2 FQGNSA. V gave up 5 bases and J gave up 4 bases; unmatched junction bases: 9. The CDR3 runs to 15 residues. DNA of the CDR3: TGTGCCAGCAGCCGTCACGGACAGGGTGGAGAGACCCAGTACTTC. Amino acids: CASSRHGQGGETQYF.

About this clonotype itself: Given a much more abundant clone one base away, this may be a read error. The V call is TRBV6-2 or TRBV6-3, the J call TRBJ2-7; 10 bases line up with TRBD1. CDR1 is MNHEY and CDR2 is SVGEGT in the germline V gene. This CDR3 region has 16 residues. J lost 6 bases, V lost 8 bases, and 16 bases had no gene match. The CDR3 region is CASHPRDRGRASEQYF. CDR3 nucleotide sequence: TGTGCCAGCCACCCCCGGGACAGGGGACGAGCGTCCGAGCAGTACTTC.

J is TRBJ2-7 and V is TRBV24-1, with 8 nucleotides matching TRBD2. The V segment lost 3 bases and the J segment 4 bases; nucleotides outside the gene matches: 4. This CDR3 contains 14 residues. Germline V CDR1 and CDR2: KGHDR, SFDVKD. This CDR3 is CATSDATSEYEQYF. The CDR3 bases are TGTGCCACCAGTGATGCGACTAGCGAATACGAGCAGTACTTC.

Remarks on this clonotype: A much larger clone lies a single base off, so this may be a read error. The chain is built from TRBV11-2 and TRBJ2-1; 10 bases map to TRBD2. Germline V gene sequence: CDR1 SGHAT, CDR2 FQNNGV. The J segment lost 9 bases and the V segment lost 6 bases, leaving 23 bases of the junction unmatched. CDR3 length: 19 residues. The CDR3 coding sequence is TGTGCCAGCAGACCAGTCGGGGTAGCGGGAGCGGGAGGGGGAACTGAGCAGTTCTTC. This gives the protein CASRPVGVAGAGGGTEQFF.

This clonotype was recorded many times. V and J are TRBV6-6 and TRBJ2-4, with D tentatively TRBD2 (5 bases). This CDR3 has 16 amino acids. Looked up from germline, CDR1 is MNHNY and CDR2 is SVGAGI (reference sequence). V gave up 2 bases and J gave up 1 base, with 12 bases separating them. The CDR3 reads CASSYLYGEAKNIQYF. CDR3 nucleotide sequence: TGTGCCAGCAGTTACCTATACGGGGAGGCCAAAAACATTCAGTACTTC.

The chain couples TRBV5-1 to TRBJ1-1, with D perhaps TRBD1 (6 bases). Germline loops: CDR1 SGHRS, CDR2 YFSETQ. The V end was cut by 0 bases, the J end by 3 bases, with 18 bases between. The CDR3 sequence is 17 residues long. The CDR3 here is CASSLAVIGGPDTEAFF. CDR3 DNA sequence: TGCGCCAGCAGCTTGGCGGTGATCGGGGGGCCGGACACTGAAGCTTTCTTT.

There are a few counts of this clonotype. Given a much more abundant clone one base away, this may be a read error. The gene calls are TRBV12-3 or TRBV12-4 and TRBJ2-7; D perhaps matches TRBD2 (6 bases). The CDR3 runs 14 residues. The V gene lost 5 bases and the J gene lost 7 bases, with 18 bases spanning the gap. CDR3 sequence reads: CASSLTSFVGEQYF. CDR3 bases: TGTGCCAGCAGTCTCACTAGCTTCGTTGGGGAGCAGTACTTC.

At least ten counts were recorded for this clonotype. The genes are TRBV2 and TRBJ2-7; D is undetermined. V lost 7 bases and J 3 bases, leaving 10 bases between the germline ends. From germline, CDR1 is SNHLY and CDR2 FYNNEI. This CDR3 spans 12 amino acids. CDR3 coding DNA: TGTGCCAGCAACAGATTCGACTACGAGCAGTACTTC. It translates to CASNRFDYEQYF. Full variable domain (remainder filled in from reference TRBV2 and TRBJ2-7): EPEVTQTPSHQVTQMGQEVILRCVPISNHLYFYWYRQILGQKVEFLVSFYNNEISEKSEIFDDQFSVERPDGSNFTLKIRSTKLEDSAMYFCASNRFDYEQYFGPGTRLTVT.

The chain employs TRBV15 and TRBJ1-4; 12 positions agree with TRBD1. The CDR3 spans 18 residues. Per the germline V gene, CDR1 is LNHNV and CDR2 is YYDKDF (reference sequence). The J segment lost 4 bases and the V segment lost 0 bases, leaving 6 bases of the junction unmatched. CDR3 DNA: TGTGCCACCAGCAGAGACTGGGGACAGGGGGCGAGTAATGAAAAACTGTTTTTT. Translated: CATSRDWGQGASNEKLFF. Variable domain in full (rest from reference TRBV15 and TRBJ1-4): DAMVIQNPRYQVTQFGKPVTLSCSQTLNHNVMYWYQQKSSQAPKLLFHYYDKDFNNEADTPDNFQSRRPNTSFCFLDIRSPGLGDTAMYLCATSRDWGQGASNEKLFFGSGTQLSVL.

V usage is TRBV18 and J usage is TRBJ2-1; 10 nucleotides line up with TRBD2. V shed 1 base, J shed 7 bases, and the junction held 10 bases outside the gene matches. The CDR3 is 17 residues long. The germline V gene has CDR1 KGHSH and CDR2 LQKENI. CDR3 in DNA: TGTGCCAGCTCACCACACCCCCCTAGCGGGAGAGAAAATGAGCAGTTCTTC. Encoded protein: CASSPHPPSGRENEQFF.

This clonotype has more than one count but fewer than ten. CDR3: CASSASSAEPMNTEAFF. CDR3 nucleotides: TGTGCCAGCAGCGCTTCATCGGCGGAGCCTATGAACACTGAAGCTTTCTTT. The chain carries TRBV9 and TRBJ1-1; D gene ambiguous. V shed 3 bases and J shed 0 bases, with 18 bases lying between them. Germline assignment: CDR1 SGDLS and CDR2 YYNGEE. This CDR3 spans 17 amino acids.

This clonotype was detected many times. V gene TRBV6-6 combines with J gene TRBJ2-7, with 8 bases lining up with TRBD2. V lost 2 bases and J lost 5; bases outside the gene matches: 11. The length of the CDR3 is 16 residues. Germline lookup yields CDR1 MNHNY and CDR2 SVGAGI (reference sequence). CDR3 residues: CASSYLRGGGANEQYF. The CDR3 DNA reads TGTGCCAGCAGTTACCTACGGGGGGGAGGAGCTAACGAGCAGTACTTC.

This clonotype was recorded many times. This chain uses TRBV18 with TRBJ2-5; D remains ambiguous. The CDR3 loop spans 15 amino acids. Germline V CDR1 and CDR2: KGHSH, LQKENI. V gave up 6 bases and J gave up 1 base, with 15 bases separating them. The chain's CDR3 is CASSDGFGGQETQYF. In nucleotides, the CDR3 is TGTGCCAGCTCCGATGGGTTTGGTGGCCAAGAGACCCAGTACTTC. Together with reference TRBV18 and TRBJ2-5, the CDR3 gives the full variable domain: NAGVMQNPRHLVRRRGQEARLRCSPMKGHSHVYWYRQLPEEGLKFMVYLQKENIIDESGMPKERFSAEFPKEGPSILRIQQVVRGDSAAYFCASSDGFGGQETQYFGPGTRLLVL.

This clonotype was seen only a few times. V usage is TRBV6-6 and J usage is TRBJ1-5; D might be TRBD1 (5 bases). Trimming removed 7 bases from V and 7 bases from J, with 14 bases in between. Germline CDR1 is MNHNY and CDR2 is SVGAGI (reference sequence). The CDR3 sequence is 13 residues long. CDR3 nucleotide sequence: TGTGCCAGCACTCACCAAAGGGACCAGCCCCAGCATTTT. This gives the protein CASTHQRDQPQHF.

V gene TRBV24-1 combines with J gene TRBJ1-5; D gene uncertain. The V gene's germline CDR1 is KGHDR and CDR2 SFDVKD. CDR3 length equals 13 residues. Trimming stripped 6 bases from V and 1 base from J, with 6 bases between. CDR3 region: CATSRGSNQPQHF. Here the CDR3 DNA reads TGTGCCACCAGTCGAGGAAGCAATCAGCCCCAGCATTTT.

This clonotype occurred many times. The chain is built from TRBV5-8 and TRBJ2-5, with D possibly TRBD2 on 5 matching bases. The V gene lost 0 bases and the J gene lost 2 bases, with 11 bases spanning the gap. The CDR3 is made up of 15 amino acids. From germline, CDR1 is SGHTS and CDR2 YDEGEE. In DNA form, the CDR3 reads TGTGCCAGCAGCTTGGCCCACACGGGGCAAGAGACCCAGTACTTC. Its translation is CASSLAHTGQETQYF.

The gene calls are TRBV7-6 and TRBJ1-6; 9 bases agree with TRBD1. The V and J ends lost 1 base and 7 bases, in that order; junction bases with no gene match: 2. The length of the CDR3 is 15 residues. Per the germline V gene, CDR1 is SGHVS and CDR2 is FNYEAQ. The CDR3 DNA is TGTGCCAGCAGCTTAGGGACAGGGGAAAATTCACCCCTCCACTTT. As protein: CASSLGTGENSPLHF.

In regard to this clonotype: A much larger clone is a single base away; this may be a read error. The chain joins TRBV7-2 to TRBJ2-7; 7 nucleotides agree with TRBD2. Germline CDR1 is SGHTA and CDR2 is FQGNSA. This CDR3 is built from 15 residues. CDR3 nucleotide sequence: TGTGCCAGCAGCTTGGCTAGCGGATTCTCCTACGAGCAGCACTTC. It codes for CASSLASGFSYEQHF.

The CDR3 nucleotides are TGTGCCAGCAGCTTACACAGGGGGATGCGTGAAAAACTGTTTTTT. The encoded protein is CASSLHRGMREKLFF. The genes are TRBV13 and TRBJ1-4, with 8 bases lining up with TRBD1. The CDR3 is 15 residues long. Germline trimming cut 2 bases from V and 7 bases from J; bases unmatched to any gene: 6. Looked up from germline, CDR1 is PRHDT and CDR2 is FYEKMQ (reference sequence).

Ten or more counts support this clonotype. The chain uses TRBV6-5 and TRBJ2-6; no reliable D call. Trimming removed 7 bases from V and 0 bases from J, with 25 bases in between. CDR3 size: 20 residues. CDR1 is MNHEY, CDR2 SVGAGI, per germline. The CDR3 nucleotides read TGTGCCAGCACTCCTCAGTGGAGATATCCCCTGGACTCTGGGGCCAACGTCCTGACTTTC. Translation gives CASTPQWRYPLDSGANVLTF.